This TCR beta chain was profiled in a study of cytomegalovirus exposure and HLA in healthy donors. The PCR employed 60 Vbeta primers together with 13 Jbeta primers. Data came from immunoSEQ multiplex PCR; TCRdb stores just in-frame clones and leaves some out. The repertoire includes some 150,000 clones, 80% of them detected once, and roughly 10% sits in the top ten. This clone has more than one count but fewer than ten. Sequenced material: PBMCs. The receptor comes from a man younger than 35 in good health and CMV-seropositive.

The CDR3 is CASNDRGEGNTEAFF. In DNA form, the CDR3 reads TGTGCCAGCAATGACAGGGGTGAGGGGAACACTGAAGCTTTCTTT. J is TRBJ1-1 and V is TRBV2; TRBD1 aligns across 8 bases. CDR1 is SNHLY and CDR2 is FYNNEI in the germline V gene. The CDR3 consists of 15 residues. Trimming removed 7 bases from V and 1 base from J; junction bases left unmatched: 8.